The clone carrying this TCR beta chain was counted ten times or more. The data are from a study of HIV-infected patients and healthy controls. MiXCR, applied by TCRdb to the 5' RACE reads, yields one record per CDR3 protein. The sample consists of almost 65,000 distinct CDR3 sequences, 15% to 20% of them appearing once. The junction had 4 bases not matched to a gene; V was cut back by 6 bases and J by 2 bases. The CDR3 consists of 15 residues. Germline assignment: CDR1 MNHEY and CDR2 SVGEGT. Specimen: CD4+ T cells from blood. This clonotype was obtained from a human donor in good health. This chain connects TRBV6-2 or TRBV6-3 to TRBJ2-3, with 11 nucleotides matching TRBD1. The CDR3 is CASSGQGAATDTQYF. The CDR3 coding sequence is TGTGCCAGCAGCGGACAGGGGGCCGCCACAGATACGCAGTATTTT.